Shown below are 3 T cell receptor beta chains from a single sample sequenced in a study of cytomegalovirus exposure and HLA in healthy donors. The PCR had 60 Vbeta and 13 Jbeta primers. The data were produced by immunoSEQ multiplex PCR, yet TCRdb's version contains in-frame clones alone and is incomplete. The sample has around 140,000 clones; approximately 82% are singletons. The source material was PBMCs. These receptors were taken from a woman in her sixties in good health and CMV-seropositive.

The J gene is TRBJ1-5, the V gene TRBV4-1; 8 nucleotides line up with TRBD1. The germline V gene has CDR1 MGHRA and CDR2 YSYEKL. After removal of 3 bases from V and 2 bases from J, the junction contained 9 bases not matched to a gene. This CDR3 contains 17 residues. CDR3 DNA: TGCGCCAGCAGCCAGACTTCCGGGACAGGAGGCAATCAGCCCCAGCATTTT. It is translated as CASSQTSGTGGNQPQHF.

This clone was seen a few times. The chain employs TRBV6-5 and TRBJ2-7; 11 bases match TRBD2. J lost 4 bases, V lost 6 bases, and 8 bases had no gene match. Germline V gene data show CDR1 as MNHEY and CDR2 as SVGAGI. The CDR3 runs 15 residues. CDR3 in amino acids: CASRTGTSGPYEQYF. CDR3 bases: TGTGCCAGCAGGACCGGGACTAGCGGACCGTACGAGCAGTACTTC.

The CDR3 protein is CASSLTTGTSGYNEQFF. The CDR3 nucleotides read TGCGCCAGCAGCCTCACTACCGGGACTAGCGGTTACAATGAGCAGTTCTTC. The chain employs TRBV4-1 and TRBJ2-1; TRBD2 matches at 11 bases. The CDR3 is 17 residues long. V shed 4 bases and J 4 bases; nucleotides not matched to a gene: 9. Germline V CDR1 and CDR2: MGHRA, YSYEKL.